These T cell receptor beta chains were read from a single sample in a study of blood T cell repertoires in COVID-19. Repertoires were generated with immunoSEQ multiplex PCR, while TCRdb's copy carries only in-frame clones and drops some. In the table there are about 270,000 clones, about 89% of which are singletons. Material: peripheral blood. The receptor set was obtained from a man aged 40-50 years with active or convalescent COVID-19. Both conserved end residues are part of each CDR3. Each record gives: clone size, D gene, J gene, V gene, CDR3 protein, CDR3 DNA. D genes are given only for firm matches. The size entry is marked missing in some rows and otherwise reads once, few, many or a size class.

clone_size: -
d_call: -
j_call: TRBJ1-2
v_call: TRBV13
cdr3_aa: CASSLVLITYGYTF
cdr3_nt: TGTGCCAGCAGCTTAGTCCTAATTACCTATGGCTACACCTTC

clone_size: -
d_call: TRBD1
j_call: TRBJ1-2
v_call: TRBV7-6
cdr3_aa: CASSTRQGLGYGYTF
cdr3_nt: TGTGCCAGCAGCACTCGACAGGGGCTTGGCTATGGCTACACCTTC

clone_size: few
d_call: TRBD2
j_call: TRBJ2-7
v_call: TRBV10-2
cdr3_aa: CATAGGGDYEQYF
cdr3_nt: TGCGCCACTGCCGGCGGGGGGGACTACGAGCAGTACTTC

clone_size: -
d_call: -
j_call: TRBJ1-1
v_call: TRBV11-3
cdr3_aa: CASSLGGGNTEAFF
cdr3_nt: TGTGCCAGCAGCTTAGGCGGGGGGAACACTGAAGCTTTCTTT

clone_size: -
d_call: -
j_call: TRBJ1-5
v_call: TRBV24-1
cdr3_aa: CATSDLAGDQPQHF
cdr3_nt: TGTGCCACCAGTGATTTGGCAGGGGATCAGCCCCAGCATTTT

clone_size: -
d_call: -
j_call: TRBJ1-1
v_call: TRBV6-5
cdr3_aa: CASRPQAMGNTEAFF
cdr3_nt: TGTGCCAGCAGACCTCAGGCGATGGGGAACACTGAAGCTTTCTTT

clone_size: -
d_call: TRBD2
j_call: TRBJ2-5
v_call: TRBV27
cdr3_aa: CASSPGTSGRVKGETQYF
cdr3_nt: TGTGCCAGCAGTCCAGGGACTAGCGGGAGGGTAAAGGGGGAGACCCAGTACTTC

clone_size: -
d_call: TRBD2
j_call: TRBJ2-3
v_call: TRBV7-2
cdr3_aa: CASSLTGRAGGKTDTQYF
cdr3_nt: TGTGCCAGCAGCTTAACTGGGAGAGCGGGAGGCAAGACAGATACGCAGTATTTT

clone_size: -
d_call: -
j_call: TRBJ1-1
v_call: TRBV30
cdr3_aa: CAWIRGGAEAFF
cdr3_nt: TGTGCCTGGATCCGGGGAGGGGCTGAAGCTTTCTTT

clone_size: -
d_call: TRBD2
j_call: TRBJ2-1
v_call: TRBV14
cdr3_aa: CASSQPPGLANEQFF
cdr3_nt: TGTGCCAGCAGCCAGCCCCCGGGACTAGCGAATGAGCAGTTCTTC

clone_size: once
d_call: TRBD2
j_call: TRBJ2-3
v_call: TRBV7-2
cdr3_aa: CASSIKRGPVTDTQYF
cdr3_nt: TGTGCCAGCAGCATAAAGCGGGGCCCCGTCACAGATACGCAGTATTTT

clone_size: -
d_call: TRBD1
j_call: TRBJ2-7
v_call: TRBV2
cdr3_aa: CASSERQGSYEQYF
cdr3_nt: TGTGCCAGCTCCGAGAGACAGGGGTCATACGAGCAGTACTTC

clone_size: once
d_call: -
j_call: TRBJ1-2
v_call: TRBV7-2
cdr3_aa: CASSSGQLYGYTF
cdr3_nt: TGTGCCAGCAGCTCCGGACAGCTCTATGGCTACACCTTC

clone_size: -
d_call: -
j_call: TRBJ2-1
v_call: TRBV27
cdr3_aa: CASSFLGGGGRSSEQFF
cdr3_nt: TGTGCCAGCAGTTTTTTAGGGGGCGGGGGGCGGTCCAGTGAGCAGTTCTTC

clone_size: -
d_call: -
j_call: TRBJ1-6
v_call: TRBV27
cdr3_aa: CASSPTYNSPLHF
cdr3_nt: TGTGCCAGCAGTCCTACCTATAATTCACCCCTCCACTTT

clone_size: -
d_call: TRBD1
j_call: TRBJ2-2
v_call: TRBV5-1
cdr3_aa: CASSLEPGQGTDSPNTGELFF
cdr3_nt: TGCGCCAGCAGCTTGGAACCAGGACAGGGGACAGATAGCCCCAACACCGGGGAGCTGTTTTTT

clone_size: once
d_call: -
j_call: TRBJ2-1
v_call: TRBV7-8
cdr3_aa: CASSFDYGSYNEQFF
cdr3_nt: TGTGCCAGCAGCTTCGATTACGGCTCCTACAATGAGCAGTTCTTC

clone_size: -
d_call: -
j_call: TRBJ2-7
v_call: TRBV5-8
cdr3_aa: CASRSIYEQYF
cdr3_nt: TGTGCCAGCAGGTCCATCTACGAGCAGTACTTC

clone_size: few
d_call: -
j_call: TRBJ1-2
v_call: TRBV5-4
cdr3_aa: CASSPSIQVQGYTF
cdr3_nt: TGTGCCAGCAGCCCCTCGATCCAGGTCCAGGGCTACACCTTC

clone_size: -
d_call: TRBD1
j_call: TRBJ1-4
v_call: TRBV2
cdr3_aa: CASSATGINEKLFF
cdr3_nt: TGTGCCAGCAGTGCGACAGGGATTAATGAAAAACTGTTTTTT

clone_size: -
d_call: TRBD1
j_call: TRBJ1-1
v_call: TRBV19
cdr3_aa: CASSVFSGQKAFF
cdr3_nt: TGTGCCAGTAGTGTCTTCTCGGGACAGAAAGCTTTCTTT

clone_size: once
d_call: TRBD2
j_call: TRBJ2-3
v_call: TRBV7-8
cdr3_aa: CASSLSGRLTDTQYF
cdr3_nt: TGTGCCAGCAGCTTGAGCGGGAGGTTGACAGATACGCAGTATTTT

clone_size: -
d_call: -
j_call: TRBJ2-5
v_call: TRBV5-6
cdr3_aa: CASSFGESTLRSLHF
cdr3_nt: TGTGCCAGCAGCTTTGGGGAGTCGACCCTGAGGTCCCTACACTTC

clone_size: -
d_call: -
j_call: TRBJ1-3
v_call: TRBV12-3/TRBV12-4
cdr3_aa: CASGQTSGNTIYF
cdr3_nt: TGTGCCAGTGGACAGACCTCTGGAAACACCATATATTTT

clone_size: -
d_call: TRBD2
j_call: TRBJ2-1
v_call: TRBV6-6
cdr3_aa: CASSYSPQIAGGPEFF
cdr3_nt: TGTGCCAGCAGTTACTCTCCACAAATAGCGGGAGGGCCGGAGTTCTTC

clone_size: -
d_call: TRBD1
j_call: TRBJ1-6
v_call: TRBV28
cdr3_aa: CASSRTGYSPLHF
cdr3_nt: TGTGCCAGCAGCAGGACAGGGTATTCACCCCTCCACTTT

clone_size: -
d_call: TRBD2
j_call: TRBJ2-3
v_call: TRBV30
cdr3_aa: CAWSVGLAGRTDTQYF
cdr3_nt: TGTGCCTGGAGTGTAGGACTAGCGGGACGCACAGATACGCAGTATTTT

clone_size: -
d_call: TRBD1
j_call: TRBJ1-6
v_call: TRBV27
cdr3_aa: CASQENRGGNSPLHF
cdr3_nt: TGTGCCAGCCAAGAAAACAGGGGAGGAAATTCACCCCTCCACTTT

clone_size: few
d_call: -
j_call: TRBJ1-1
v_call: TRBV5-1
cdr3_aa: CASSLAPGLDTEAFF
cdr3_nt: TGCGCCAGCAGCTTGGCCCCGGGGTTGGACACTGAAGCTTTCTTT

clone_size: -
d_call: -
j_call: TRBJ1-4
v_call: TRBV18
cdr3_aa: CASSAQAATNEKLFF
cdr3_nt: TGTGCCAGCTCAGCTCAGGCAGCAACTAATGAAAAACTGTTTTTT

clone_size: -
d_call: -
j_call: TRBJ2-3
v_call: TRBV7-9
cdr3_aa: CASSSGLSGAYTDTQYF
cdr3_nt: TGTGCCAGCAGCTCGGGACTGTCCGGGGCGTACACAGATACGCAGTATTTT